This entry is about one T cell receptor (beta chain). Trimming at V came to 4 bases and at J to 3 bases, leaving 11 bases not matched to a gene. This CDR3 is built from 16 residues. CDR1 is SGHRS, CDR2 YFSETQ, per germline. The source of the sample is a study of blood T cell repertoires in COVID-19. Study as a whole: The cDNA or gDNA used as material had been derived from T cells, B-cell-depleted T cells, or PBMCs.

The study recruited people aged roughly 18 to 95 years across approximately 25 US areas. Donors were grouped by their self-reported clinical history. Original handling: Estimation of nucleated cell counts was performed using reference gene primer amplification. Method: immunoSEQ multiplex PCR; TCRdb's copy keeps in-frame clones and lacks some. The DNA gave D and trimming, while V, J and clone size come from that table. This sample has some 350,000 clones, with approximately 89% found just once. Sequencing was performed on PBMCs or T cells enriched from blood (not recorded which). The TCR sequence derives from a man younger than 45 who had recovered from COVID-19. The chain recombines TRBV5-1 with TRBJ1-1; TRBD1 matches 8 bases. The CDR3 is CASSVGQGGADTEAFF. The CDR3 DNA reads TGCGCCAGCAGCGTTGGACAGGGCGGAGCGGACACTGAAGCTTTCTTT.